This T cell receptor beta chain was obtained from a study of blood T cell repertoires in COVID-19. The wider study: Samples of COVID-19 (acute and convalescent) were obtained from the United States, Italy and Spain. PBMCs, B-cell-depleted T cells, or T cells were the source of the cDNA or gDNA that made up the material.

In the authors' workflow: For nucleated cells, counts were estimated from reference gene primer amplification. Sequencing was performed with immunoSEQ multiplex PCR; in TCRdb, only in-frame clones are kept and a portion is missing. The V and J calls and the clone size are those of that table, but D and trimming were determined from the DNA. In the table there are 100,000 to 150,000 clones, more than 75% of which are singletons. Material for sequencing was peripheral blood. This TCR came from a man in his fifties with active COVID-19.

CDR3 sequence (DNA): TGTGCTAGTGGTGGCTCCAGGGGGCTCTTCTCAGATACGCAGTATTTT. Translating gives CASGGSRGLFSDTQYF. The gene calls are TRBV12-5 and TRBJ2-3; 8 bases line up with TRBD1. Looked up from germline, CDR1 is LGHNT and CDR2 is FRNRAP. The CDR3 is 16 residues long. The trim removed 5 bases at V and 4 bases at J, leaving 11 bases unmatched.